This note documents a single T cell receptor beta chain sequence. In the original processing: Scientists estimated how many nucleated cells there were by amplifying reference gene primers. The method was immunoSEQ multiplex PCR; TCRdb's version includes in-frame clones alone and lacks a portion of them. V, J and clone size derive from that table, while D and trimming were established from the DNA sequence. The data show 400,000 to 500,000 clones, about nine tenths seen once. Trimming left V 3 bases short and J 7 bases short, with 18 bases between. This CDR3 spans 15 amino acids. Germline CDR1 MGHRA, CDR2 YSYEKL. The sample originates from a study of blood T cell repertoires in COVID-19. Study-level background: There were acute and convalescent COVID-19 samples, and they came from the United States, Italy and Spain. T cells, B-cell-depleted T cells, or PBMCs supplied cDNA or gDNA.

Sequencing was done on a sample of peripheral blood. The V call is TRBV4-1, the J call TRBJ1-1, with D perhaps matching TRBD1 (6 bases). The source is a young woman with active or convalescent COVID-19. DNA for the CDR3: TGCGCCAGCAGCCAGATTCTTCGAGAACAGGGTGAAGCTTTCTTT. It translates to CASSQILREQGEAFF.